Presented here are 20 T cell receptor beta chains from one specimen sequenced in a study of blood T cell repertoires in COVID-19. Produced via immunoSEQ multiplex PCR; TCRdb's table is partial and in-frame only. The sample lists around 130,000 clones; 85% to 90% were seen once. The sample consisted of peripheral blood. All receptors come from a human donor in a cohort sampled during active COVID-19.

This rearrangement joins TRBV11-3 to TRBJ1-2, with 10 positions matching TRBD1. Germline trimming cut 5 bases from V and 7 bases from J; bases unmatched to any gene: 7. In germline, CDR1 is SGHNT, CDR2 YENEEA. The CDR3 is 14 residues long. DNA for the CDR3: TGTGCCAGCAGCAGCAGACAGGGGGCCTTTGGCTACACCTTC. The encoded protein is CASSSRQGAFGYTF.

V gene TRBV2 combines with J gene TRBJ1-2; D not certain. The V and J ends lost 4 bases and 2 bases respectively, with 8 bases between them. CDR3 length: 13 amino acids. Germline V CDR1 and CDR2: SNHLY, FYNNEI. The CDR3 nucleotides read TGTGCCAGCAGTGGACCCGGGAACTATGGCTACACCTTC. It codes for CASSGPGNYGYTF.

The chain has TRBV19 and TRBJ1-5; no definite D call. V was shortened by 9 bases and J by 6 bases, with 9 bases between the two germline ends. The CDR3 contains 11 residues. Germline values: CDR1 LNHDA, CDR2 SQIVND (reference sequence). The CDR3 sequence: CASSSGQPQHF. The CDR3 DNA follows: TGTGCCAGCTCGTCAGGTCAGCCCCAGCATTTT.

This chain connects TRBV5-1 to TRBJ2-3; 7 bases align to TRBD2. Germline assignment: CDR1 SGHRS and CDR2 YFSETQ. The CDR3 has 14 amino acids. The ends lost 5 bases at V and 1 base at J; junction bases unmatched: 4. The CDR3 region has the DNA TGCGCCAGCAGTCAAACTAGCGGCACAGATACGCAGTATTTT. It translates to CASSQTSGTDTQYF.

V gene TRBV5-4 combines with J gene TRBJ1-2; 9 bases are shared with TRBD1. The ends lost 4 bases at V and 1 base at J; junction bases unmatched: 5. This CDR3 comprises 15 residues. The germline CDR1 and CDR2 sequences are SGHNT and YYREEE (reference sequence). CDR3 loop: CASSRGQGYNYGYTF. The CDR3, as DNA: TGTGCCAGCAGCAGGGGACAGGGTTATAACTATGGCTACACCTTC.

The rearrangement joins TRBV7-2 to TRBJ2-5, with no clear D. This CDR3 contains 13 residues. The V end was cut by 1 base, the J end by 6 bases, with 9 bases between. The V gene's germline CDR1 is SGHTA and CDR2 FQGNSA. The CDR3 DNA is TGTGCCAGCAGCTTAGGGCAGGCCCAGACCCAGTACTTC. Encoded protein: CASSLGQAQTQYF.

The chain links TRBV10-3 to TRBJ1-2, with TRBD1 as a possible D gene (6 bases). Germline lookup yields CDR1 ENHRY and CDR2 SYGVKD. The CDR3 sequence is 13 residues long. The V gene lost 7 bases and the J gene lost 6 bases, with 15 bases spanning the gap. In DNA form, the CDR3 reads TGTGCCATCAACTACGACAGGTCGGATGGCTACACCTTC. As protein: CAINYDRSDGYTF.

This clone came up many times. It is likely a read error, because the conserved phenylalanine at the end of the CDR3 is missing. The DNA is left out, because the CDR3 cannot be placed on it with certainty; the CDR3 is given as TCRdb lists it. The J gene is TRBJ1-5, the V gene TRBV11-3; the table's TRBD1 call for D was not verified on the DNA. CDR1 SGHNT and CDR2 YENEEA come from the germline V gene. The CDR3 region is 8 residues in length, termini included. Here the CDR3 reads CASSLAVP.

The rearrangement joins TRBV3-1 (or the pseudogene TRBV3-2) to TRBJ1-6; D not certain. Germline CDR1 and CDR2: LGHDT and YNNKEL (reference sequence). This CDR3 spans 13 amino acids. V lost 4 bases to trimming and J lost 9 bases, with 10 bases between them. In nucleotides, the CDR3 is TGTGCCAGCAGCCCGGCGACGGGTTCACCCCTCCACTTT. Its translation is CASSPATGSPLHF.

The V and J genes are TRBV7-2 and TRBJ1-1, with D possibly TRBD1 on 6 matching bases. CDR3 length: 14 residues. Germline-derived CDR1 and CDR2 are SGHTA and FQGNSA. Trimming shortened V by 6 bases and J by 6 bases, and 17 bases separated the two germline ends. CDR3 sequence: CASSRDTLGAEAFF. The DNA for the CDR3 is TGTGCCAGCAGTCGGGACACCCTAGGAGCTGAAGCTTTCTTT.

The rearrangement uses TRBV7-8 and TRBJ1-2, with no clear D. This CDR3 spans 15 amino acids. Trimming removed 3 bases from V and 6 bases from J, with 17 bases in between. Per the germline V gene, CDR1 is SGHVS and CDR2 is FQNEAQ. In DNA form, the CDR3 reads TGTGCCAGCAGCTTTCCATCTAGAACATCCGATGGCTACACCTTC. It yields the protein CASSFPSRTSDGYTF.

V usage is TRBV6-5 and J usage is TRBJ2-1; 9 bases agree with TRBD1. Germline lookup yields CDR1 MNHEY and CDR2 SVGAGI. Trimming cost V 1 base and J 9 bases; bases outside gene matches: 1. This CDR3 has 13 amino acids. CDR3 DNA sequence: TGTGCCAGCAGTTACTACAGGGGGCGTGAGCAGTTCTTC. Its translation: CASSYYRGREQFF.

The V and J genes are TRBV5-1 and TRBJ1-3, with D perhaps matching TRBD1 (5 bases). V gave up 4 bases and J gave up 3 bases, with 8 bases separating them. Per the germline V gene, CDR1 is SGHRS and CDR2 is YFSETQ. This CDR3 region has 13 residues. In DNA form, the CDR3 reads TGCGCCAGCAGCGGGGGACTTGGAAACACCATATATTTT. Its protein product is CASSGGLGNTIYF.

This chain joins TRBV11-3 and TRBJ2-7; 9 positions match TRBD1. CDR3 size: 12 residues. From germline, CDR1 is SGHNT and CDR2 YENEEA. J was trimmed by 6 bases and V by 6 bases; bases with no gene match: 3. DNA for the CDR3: TGTGCCAGCAGATGGGACAGGGCCGAGCAGTACTTC. It codes for CASRWDRAEQYF.

The sample holds a few counts of this clone. V usage is TRBV7-6 and J usage is TRBJ2-5; D unclear. The ends were cut back, 1 base at V and 5 bases at J, with 5 bases in the middle. The CDR3 is made up of 12 amino acids. Looked up from germline, CDR1 is SGHVS and CDR2 is FNYEAQ. The CDR3 loop is CASSLGPETQYF. The CDR3 region has the DNA TGTGCCAGCAGCTTAGGTCCGGAGACCCAGTACTTC.

The chain carries TRBV27 and TRBJ1-3; no clear D gene. The CDR3 is 14 amino acids. Germline lookup yields CDR1 MNHEY and CDR2 SMNVEV (reference sequence). Trimming removed 3 bases from V and 2 bases from J, with 8 bases in between. CDR3 in amino acids: CASSLSGPGNTIYF. CDR3 sequence (DNA): TGTGCCAGCAGTTTGAGCGGGCCTGGAAACACCATATATTTT.

V and J are TRBV7-2 and TRBJ1-5; TRBD1 aligns across 7 bases. The germline V gene has CDR1 SGHTA and CDR2 FQGNSA. This CDR3 has 17 amino acids. V lost 0 bases and J lost 7; bases outside the gene matches: 12. The CDR3 here is CASSLAGGRGLEQPQHF. The DNA of the CDR3 is TGTGCCAGCAGCTTAGCGGGGGGTAGGGGGCTGGAACAGCCCCAGCATTTT.

This chain connects TRBV3-1 (or the pseudogene TRBV3-2) to TRBJ2-7; 11 positions agree with TRBD2. CDR3 length: 16 amino acids. Germline V gives CDR1 LGHDT, CDR2 YNNKEL (reference sequence). Trimming removed 4 bases from V and 5 bases from J; junction bases left unmatched: 10. This CDR3 is CASSPPSGGQGNEQYF. For the CDR3, the DNA is TGTGCCAGCAGCCCTCCTAGCGGGGGGCAGGGGAACGAGCAGTACTTC.

The V gene is TRBV5-4, the J gene TRBJ2-1, with D tentatively TRBD2 (5 bases). Germline V lookup: CDR1 SGHNT, CDR2 YYREEE (reference sequence). Trimming shortened V by 3 bases and J by 1 base, and 14 bases separated the two germline ends. The CDR3 runs to 16 residues. In DNA form, the CDR3 reads TGTGCCAGCAGCTCATCGGGATTCAGGTCCTACAATGAGCAGTTCTTC. Protein sequence: CASSSSGFRSYNEQFF. Based on the CDR3 plus reference TRBV5-4 and TRBJ2-1, the full variable domain is ETGVTQSPTHLIKTRGQQVTLRCSSQSGHNTVSWYQQALGQGPQFIFQYYREEENGRGNFPPRFSGLQFPNYSSELNVNALELDDSALYLCASSSSGFRSYNEQFFGPGTRLTVL.

This chain links TRBV30 with TRBJ1-1; D gene unclear. V gave up 0 bases and J gave up 1 base, with 6 bases separating them. This CDR3 is 13 amino acids long. CDR1 and CDR2 from the germline V gene are GTSNPN and SVGIG (reference sequence). The CDR3 protein is CAWSVYRNTEAFF. Here the CDR3 DNA reads TGTGCCTGGAGTGTCTACAGGAACACTGAAGCTTTCTTT.